These 6 T cell receptor beta chains came from one sample sequenced in a study of cytomegalovirus exposure and HLA in healthy donors. PCR amplification relied on 60 Vbeta primers (plus 13 Jbeta primers). Generated by immunoSEQ multiplex PCR, the TCRdb table keeps only in-frame clones and is missing some. The sample lists roughly 200,000 clones; 85% were seen once. The specimen was PBMCs. These TCRs come from a woman in her forties or fifties in good health and CMV-seronegative.

The genes are TRBV19 and TRBJ2-3; D might be TRBD2 (6 bases). Germline V gene data show CDR1 as LNHDA and CDR2 as SQIVND (reference sequence). The V and J ends lost 1 base and 11 bases respectively, with 13 bases between them. The CDR3 covers 13 residues. DNA for the CDR3: TGTGCCAGTAGTATAGGCCGGGACTCTCAGCAGTATTTT. Protein product: CASSIGRDSQQYF.

The CDR3 DNA reads as TGTGCCTGGTACAGGGAGAACACCGGGGAGCTGTTTTTT. This sequence encodes CAWYRENTGELFF. The chain uses TRBV30 and TRBJ2-2; possible D gene TRBD1, 6 bases. CDR1 and CDR2 from the germline V gene are GTSNPN and SVGIG (reference sequence). Trimming took off 5 bases at V and 1 base at J, with 8 bases between the two ends. This CDR3 region has 13 residues.

J is TRBJ2-1 and V is TRBV5-6; D unresolved. There are 16 residues in the CDR3. Trimming removed 1 base at V and 7 bases at J, with 18 bases between. The germline V gene has CDR1 SGHDT and CDR2 YYEEEE. The CDR3: CASSLKELVLGNEQFF. The CDR3 region has the DNA TGTGCCAGCAGCTTGAAGGAGCTAGTTTTAGGAAATGAGCAGTTCTTC.

The chain links TRBV5-5 to TRBJ2-7, with TRBD2 matching over 10 bases. Trimming cost V 9 bases and J 11 bases; bases outside gene matches: 17. This CDR3 is 14 amino acids long. Germline V gives CDR1 SGHKS, CDR2 YYEKEE (reference sequence). The CDR3 sequence: CATKGEAGGRGEYF. The CDR3 DNA reads as TGTGCCACCAAAGGGGAAGCGGGAGGGCGTGGGGAGTACTTC.

This sequence joins TRBV6-1 and TRBJ2-7; possibly TRBD1 for D (5 bases). The V gene lost 6 bases and the J gene lost 0 bases, with 9 bases spanning the gap. The CDR3 has 13 residues. Germline lookup yields CDR1 MNHNS and CDR2 SASEGT. The CDR3 nucleotides read TGTGCCAGCAGCGAACAGGACTCCTACGAGCAGTACTTC. Translated: CASSEQDSYEQYF.

J is TRBJ1-1 and V is TRBV20-1; TRBD1 agrees at 9 bases. The CDR3 runs to 11 residues. Germline values: CDR1 DFQATT, CDR2 SNEGSKA (reference sequence). The CDR3 bases are TGCAGACCGGGACAGGGCACTGAAGCTTTCTTT. It specifies CRPGQGTEAFF.